This TCR beta chain was recovered during a study of control samples from healthy donors and cancer patients. Clones were read by immunoSEQ multiplex PCR, and TCRdb kept only the in-frame ones, dropping some. Of about 130,000 clones detected, 90% appear once; the ten largest clones hold 2% to 3%. The sequenced sample was blood. The sequence was collected from a man aged 40-49 years in good health.

The CDR3 nucleotides read TGTGCCAGCAGTGAAGATGGGGTTTCAAACACCATATATTTT. It codes for CASSEDGVSNTIYF. This rearrangement joins TRBV2 to TRBJ1-3; D gene uncertain. Germline CDR1 SNHLY, CDR2 FYNNEI. The CDR3 covers 14 residues. With 1 base removed from V and 6 bases from J, the gap between germline ends came to 10 bases.